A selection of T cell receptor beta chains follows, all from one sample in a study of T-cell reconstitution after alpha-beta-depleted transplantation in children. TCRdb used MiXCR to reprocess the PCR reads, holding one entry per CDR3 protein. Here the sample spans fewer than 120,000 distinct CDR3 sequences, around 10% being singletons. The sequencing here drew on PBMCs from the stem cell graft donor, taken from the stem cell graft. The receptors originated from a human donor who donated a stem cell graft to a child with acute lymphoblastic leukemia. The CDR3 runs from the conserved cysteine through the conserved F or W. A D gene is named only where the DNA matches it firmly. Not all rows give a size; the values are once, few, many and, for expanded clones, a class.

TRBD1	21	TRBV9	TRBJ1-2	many	CASSHRDRGRPPTPRLYGYTF	TGTGCCAGCAGTCACCGGGACAGGGGGCGGCCTCCGACCCCAAGGCTCTATGGCTACACCTTC
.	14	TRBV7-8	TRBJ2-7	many	CASSYEGFSYEQYF	TGTGCCAGCAGCTACGAAGGGTTCTCGTACGAGCAGTACTTC
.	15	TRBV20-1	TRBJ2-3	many	CSASLPGSLSDTQYF	TGCAGTGCTAGTCTCCCGGGAAGCCTGTCGGATACGCAGTATTTT
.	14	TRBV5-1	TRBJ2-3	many	CASRSHRSTDTQYF	TGCGCCAGCAGATCCCATAGGAGCACAGATACGCAGTATTTT
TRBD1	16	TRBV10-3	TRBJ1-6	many	CAPWDRQSSYNSPLHF	TGTGCCCCATGGGACAGGCAAAGCTCCTATAATTCACCCCTCCACTTT
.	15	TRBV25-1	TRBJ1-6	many	CASSATTGRIFSLHF	TGTGCCAGCAGTGCGACGACAGGTAGAATTTTCTCCCTCCACTTT
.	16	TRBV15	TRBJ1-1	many	CATSRGPGGEDTEAFF	TGTGCCACCAGCAGAGGGCCCGGGGGAGAGGACACTGAAGCTTTCTTT
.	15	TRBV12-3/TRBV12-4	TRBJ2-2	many	CASSRGGTNTGELFF	TGTGCCAGCAGCCGAGGGGGTACGAACACCGGGGAGCTGTTTTTT
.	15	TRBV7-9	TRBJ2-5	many	CASSLRTGREETQYF	TGTGCCAGCAGCTTAAGAACGGGGCGGGAAGAGACCCAGTACTTC
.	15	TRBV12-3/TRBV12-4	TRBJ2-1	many	CASSSAWGLYNEQFF	TGTGCCAGCAGTTCAGCATGGGGGCTCTACAATGAGCAGTTCTTC
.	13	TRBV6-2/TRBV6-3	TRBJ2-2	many	CASSYAGAGELFF	TGTGCCAGCAGTTACGCAGGGGCCGGGGAGCTGTTTTTT
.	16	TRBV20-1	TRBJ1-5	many	CSARGGTGGWFQPQHF	TGCAGTGCTAGGGGCGGAACCGGGGGGTGGTTTCAGCCCCAGCATTTT
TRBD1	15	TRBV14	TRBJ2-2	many	CASSLDRINTGELFF	TGTGCCAGCAGCTTGGACAGGATTAACACCGGGGAGCTGTTTTTT
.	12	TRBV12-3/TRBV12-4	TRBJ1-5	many	CASSKGNQPQHF	TGTGCCAGCAGTAAGGGCAATCAGCCCCAGCATTTT
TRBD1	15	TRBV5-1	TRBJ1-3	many	CASSSAGTAGNTIYF	TGCGCCAGCAGCTCCGCCGGGACAGCTGGAAACACCATATATTTT
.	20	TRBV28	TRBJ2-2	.	CASRPYNTRDTGRNTGELFF	TGTGCCAGCAGGCCTTACAATACCCGGGACACCGGTAGGAACACCGGGGAGCTGTTTTTT
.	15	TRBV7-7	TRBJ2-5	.	CASSLALTGQETQYF	TGTGCTAGCAGCTTAGCTCTGACGGGCCAAGAGACCCAGTACTTC
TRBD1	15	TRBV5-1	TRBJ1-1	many	CASSGGTGRRNGAFF	TGCGCCAGCAGCGGGGGGACAGGGAGAAGAAATGGAGCTTTCTTT
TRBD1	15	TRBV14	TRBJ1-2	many	CASSHPDRGYEGYTF	TGTGCCAGCAGCCACCCGGACAGGGGTTATGAAGGCTACACCTTC
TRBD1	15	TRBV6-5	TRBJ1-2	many	CASSYSGGLNYGYTF	TGTGCCAGCAGTTACTCAGGGGGCCTTAACTATGGCTACACCTTC
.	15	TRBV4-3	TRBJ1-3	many	CASSQDGGSTDARYF	TGCGCCAGCAGCCAAGATGGGGGATCGACAGACGCCCGATATTTT
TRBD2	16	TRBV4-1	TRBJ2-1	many	CASSPRPAGVDNEQFF	TGCGCCAGCAGCCCACGTCCGGCGGGAGTTGACAATGAGCAGTTCTTC
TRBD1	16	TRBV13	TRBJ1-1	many	CASTLDRGVGDTEAFF	TGTGCCAGCACCCTGGACAGGGGCGTAGGAGACACTGAAGCTTTCTTT
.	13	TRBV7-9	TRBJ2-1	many	CASSSTVANEQFF	TGTGCCAGCAGCTCGACAGTAGCCAATGAGCAGTTCTTC
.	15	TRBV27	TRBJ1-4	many	CASSLLSGQLEKLFF	TGTGCCAGCAGTTTATTATCCGGGCAGCTCGAAAAACTGTTTTTT
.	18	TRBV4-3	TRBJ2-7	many	CASSQSPGAGVISYEQYF	TGCGCCAGCAGCCAAAGCCCAGGGGCGGGGGTGATCTCCTACGAGCAGTACTTC
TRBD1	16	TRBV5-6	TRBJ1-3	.	CASSKTTGSSGNTIYF	TGTGCCAGCAGCAAAACGACAGGGAGCTCTGGAAACACCATATATTTT
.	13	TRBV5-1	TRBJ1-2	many	CASSPGQPSGYTF	TGCGCCAGCAGCCCAGGACAGCCCTCTGGCTACACCTTC